The next 20 T cell receptor beta chains were all read from a single sample in a study of blood T cells in healthy people across ages (dated by TCRdb to the mid-2010s). The receptor library was made with 5' RACE. Sequenced on an Illumina HiSeq 2500. A second roughly 6 to 12 cycle PCR used a sample-barcoded 5' primer and a J-beta primer mix. The public reads were quality trimmed at Q25 with fastp and then assembled into clones with MiXCR by TCRdb, keeping productive beta chains. Here each entry gathers all rows of one CDR3 protein and keeps the most common genes and DNA. The sample table holds 500,000 to 700,000 distinct CDR3 sequences, of which about 30% were seen once. The ten largest clones add up to around a sixth of the sample. Sequences were obtained from blood. Receptor source: a woman of 80 years or more in good health.

The genes are TRBV25-1 and TRBJ1-1, with D possibly being TRBD1 (6 bases). CDR3 length equals 15 residues. The germline V gene encodes CDR1 MGHDK and CDR2 SYGVNS. Trimming cost V 4 bases and J 4 bases, with 16 bases left between them. The CDR3 coding sequence is TGTGCCAGCAGTGGGACCTTGGACAGAGCCACTGAAGCTTTCTTT. Translation gives CASSGTLDRATEAFF.

This clonotype was picked up many times. The chain employs TRBV7-3 and TRBJ2-1, with a weak D call TRBD2 (6 bases). Trimming removed 3 bases from V and 7 bases from J, with 16 bases in between. The CDR3 runs 15 residues. CDR1 is SGHTA and CDR2 is FQGTGA in the germline V gene. The CDR3 is CASSFTGTLRNEQFF. The CDR3 nucleotides read TGTGCCAGCAGCTTTACCGGGACTCTGCGTAATGAGCAGTTCTTC. The variable domain in full, completed from reference TRBV7-3 and TRBJ2-1, reads GAGVSQTPSNKVTEKGKYVELRCDPISGHTALYWYRQSLGQGPEFLIYFQGTGAADDSGLPNDRFFAVRPEGSVSTLKIQRTERGDSAVYLCASSFTGTLRNEQFFGPGTRLTVL.

This clonotype was seen a few times. The CDR3 protein is CASSSSGTANTEAFF. The CDR3 DNA is TGTGCCAGCAGCTCATCCGGGACAGCGAACACTGAAGCTTTCTTT. The chain combines TRBV7-2 with TRBJ1-1, with TRBD1 matching 7 bases. The CDR3 consists of 15 residues. The V and J ends lost 4 bases and 1 base, in that order; junction bases with no gene match: 6. The germline V gene encodes CDR1 SGHTA and CDR2 FQGNSA.

This clonotype was counted at least ten times. V usage is TRBV3-1 and J usage is TRBJ1-2, with D perhaps matching TRBD1 (5 bases). CDR1 and CDR2 from the germline V gene are LGHDT and YNNKEL (reference sequence). CDR3 length equals 12 residues. Trimming stripped 7 bases from V and 2 bases from J, with 8 bases between. The CDR3 protein is CASKTANYGYTF. As DNA, the CDR3 is TGTGCCAGCAAGACAGCCAACTATGGCTACACCTTC.

CDR3 protein: CAWSIRTGAPTDTQYF. CDR3 nucleotide sequence: TGTGCCTGGAGTATACGTACCGGGGCGCCCACAGATACGCAGTATTTT. The rearrangement links TRBV30 to TRBJ2-3, with D possibly being TRBD1 or TRBD2 (5 bases each). Trimming left V 2 bases short and J 2 bases short, with 17 bases between. The CDR3 runs to 16 residues. From germline, CDR1 is GTSNPN and CDR2 SVGIG (reference sequence).

This clonotype was seen ten or more times. The V and J genes are TRBV11-2 and TRBJ2-7; 11 bases match TRBD1. Trimming at V came to 6 bases and at J to 8 bases, leaving 9 bases not matched to a gene. Germline CDR1 reads SGHAT; CDR2 reads FQNNGV. The CDR3 totals 14 residues. CDR3 residues: CASSRPGQGVKQYF. CDR3 in DNA: TGTGCCAGCAGTCGGCCGGGACAGGGGGTTAAGCAGTACTTC.

This clonotype has a count of ten or more. The chain carries TRBV20-1 and TRBJ2-1; perhaps TRBD2 as D (7 bases). The CDR3 is 17 amino acids. Trimming pared 0 bases from V and 0 bases from J, leaving 15 bases between. CDR1 is DFQATT, CDR2 SNEGSKA, per germline (reference sequence). The CDR3 nucleotides are TGCAGTGCTAGAGACTTAGGGGGGGGGAACTCCTACAATGAGCAGTTCTTC. Translated, it gives CSARDLGGGNSYNEQFF.

This clonotype was picked up many times. This chain connects TRBV7-2 to TRBJ2-1, with D perhaps TRBD1 or TRBD2 (5 bases each). Trimming removed 0 bases from V and 4 bases from J, with 13 bases in between. CDR3 size: 16 residues. Looked up from germline, CDR1 is SGHTA and CDR2 is FQGNSA. This chain's CDR3 is CASSLAVGAAYNEQFF. For the CDR3, the DNA is TGTGCCAGCAGCTTAGCGGTCGGGGCAGCTTACAATGAGCAGTTCTTC.

This clonotype was recorded many times. V gene TRBV20-1 combines with J gene TRBJ2-7, with 8 bases aligning to TRBD1. The CDR3 is 13 residues long. With V trimmed by 4 bases and J by 5 bases, 7 bases remained unmatched. Germline V gives CDR1 DFQATT, CDR2 SNEGSKA (reference sequence). Written as DNA, the CDR3 is TGCAGTGCTACCAGGACAGGGCCCCACGAGCAGTACTTC. Translated: CSATRTGPHEQYF.

About this clonotype: With a much larger clone just one base away, this may be a read error. The chain uses TRBV9 and TRBJ2-7; TRBD2 agrees at 8 bases. The J call could be wrong; TRBJ2-5 is a better fit for the DNA end. Looked up from germline, CDR1 is SGDLS and CDR2 is YYNGEE. The CDR3 has 14 amino acids. This CDR3 is CASSVTSGQGTQYF. In DNA, the CDR3 is TGTGCCAGCAGCGTCACTAGCGGACAAGGGACCCAGTACTTC.

The chain has TRBV27 and TRBJ2-2, with 8 bases fitting TRBD1. Germline loops: CDR1 MNHEY, CDR2 SMNVEV (reference sequence). Losses at the gene ends were 5 bases for V and 6 bases for J; bases not matched to a gene: 5. The CDR3 has 14 amino acids. The CDR3 spells CASSRDRGSGELFF. CDR3 coding DNA: TGTGCCAGCAGTCGCGACAGGGGCTCCGGGGAGCTGTTTTTT.

The chain combines TRBV13 with TRBJ1-6, with D perhaps matching TRBD1 (5 bases). Germline assignment: CDR1 PRHDT and CDR2 FYEKMQ (reference sequence). The CDR3 extends over 15 amino acids. The V and J ends lost 4 bases and 10 bases respectively, with 17 bases between them. The CDR3 DNA sequence: TGTGCCAGCAGCTCCTGGGGGAACCCTGAGTCACCCCTCCACTTT. It yields the protein CASSSWGNPESPLHF.

This clonotype has ten or more counts. The chain links TRBV3-1 to TRBJ2-1, with a tentative D call TRBD2 (5 bases). V lost 1 base and J 9 bases, leaving 10 bases between the germline ends. The CDR3 extends over 13 amino acids. Germline-derived CDR1 and CDR2 are LGHDT and YNNKEL (reference sequence). The CDR3 DNA reads TGTGCCAGCAGCCAAGTGGTGGGGAGTGAGCAGTTCTTC. Encoded protein: CASSQVVGSEQFF.

This clonotype was seen only a few times. This may arise from a read error, as a much more abundant clone is one base away. The chain has TRBV5-1 and TRBJ2-1, with a tentative D call TRBD1 (5 bases). Matching the DNA end better, TRBJ2-7 makes the J call doubtful. CDR1 SGHRS and CDR2 YFSETQ come from the germline V gene. This CDR3 region has 16 residues. The CDR3 DNA is TGCGCCAGCAGCTTGGGACAGCAGAGCTCCTACAATGAGCAGTACTTC. It encodes CASSLGQQSSYNEQYF.

In its sample, this clonotype was seen many times. This chain links TRBV20-1 with TRBJ2-3, with D tentatively TRBD2 (6 bases). The CDR3 consists of 16 residues. V gave up 3 bases and J gave up 3 bases, with 19 bases separating them. The germline V gene encodes CDR1 DFQATT and CDR2 SNEGSKA (reference sequence). The CDR3 bases are TGCAGTGCTAGGGGCCCAGGGCGGAGGGGAACAGATACGCAGTATTTT. Translating gives CSARGPGRRGTDTQYF.

This clonotype was observed many times. The J gene is TRBJ2-1, the V gene TRBV20-1, with D hard to call. The V end was cut by 5 bases, the J end by 6 bases, with 11 bases between. Germline CDR1 reads DFQATT; CDR2 reads SNEGSKA (reference sequence). CDR3 length: 12 residues. The CDR3 nucleotides read TGCAGTGCTCCGGACCAGACCAATGAGCAGTTCTTC. It codes for CSAPDQTNEQFF.

The chain recombines TRBV18 with TRBJ1-2, with 10 nucleotides matching TRBD1. J lost 8 bases, V lost 3 bases, and 12 bases had no gene match. CDR1 KGHSH and CDR2 LQKENI come from the germline V gene. The CDR3 sequence is 16 residues long. CDR3 protein: CASSPTITGTGAGYTF. In DNA, the CDR3 is TGTGCCAGCTCACCGACTATTACCGGGACAGGGGCGGGCTACACCTTC. Full variable domain (remainder filled in from reference TRBV18 and TRBJ1-2): NAGVMQNPRHLVRRRGQEARLRCSPMKGHSHVYWYRQLPEEGLKFMVYLQKENIIDESGMPKERFSAEFPKEGPSILRIQQVVRGDSAAYFCASSPTITGTGAGYTFGSGTRLTVV.

There are many counts of this clonotype. CDR3 in DNA: TGTGCCAGCAGCGTAGAGGAACCTTCAACCACCCAAGCCAAAAACATTCAGTACTTC. Translated, it gives CASSVEEPSTTQAKNIQYF. This rearrangement joins TRBV9 to TRBJ2-4; no definite D call. This CDR3 contains 19 residues. The germline V gene encodes CDR1 SGDLS and CDR2 YYNGEE. Trimming removed 0 bases at V and 0 bases at J, with 19 bases between.

Many counts were recorded for this clonotype. This chain connects TRBV4-2 to TRBJ2-5; TRBD1 aligns across 7 bases. Germline V lookup: CDR1 LGHNA, CDR2 YNFKEQ. The CDR3 is 14 amino acids. After removal of 6 bases from V and 1 base from J, the junction contained 5 bases not matched to a gene. CDR3 bases: TGTGCCAGCAGGATGACAGGGAGCCAAGAGACCCAGTACTTC. As protein: CASRMTGSQETQYF.

This clonotype was observed at least ten times. The chain uses TRBV20-1 and TRBJ2-3; TRBD1 matches 8 bases. Germline CDR1 reads DFQATT; CDR2 reads SNEGSKA (reference sequence). The CDR3 contains 14 residues. The J segment lost 4 bases and the V segment lost 4 bases, leaving 7 bases of the junction unmatched. Written as DNA, the CDR3 is TGCAGTGCTATCCTAGGACAGGGTGCAGATACGCAGTATTTT. Protein: CSAILGQGADTQYF.